The 4 T cell receptor beta chains in this list originate from one sample, sequenced in a study of blood T cell repertoires in COVID-19. The method was immunoSEQ multiplex PCR; TCRdb's version includes in-frame clones alone and lacks a portion of them. The top ten hold 6% to 7% of the sample, which has 130,000 to 150,000 clones, 87% seen once. The sequencing sample was made of peripheral blood. Receptors were obtained from a man of 80 years or more with acute or convalescent COVID-19.

In this sample, this clone turned up once. The chain is built from TRBV5-1 and TRBJ2-1, with 8 bases matching TRBD2. The trim removed 4 bases at V and 7 bases at J, leaving 7 bases unmatched. The CDR3 contains 14 residues. Germline V gene lookup returns CDR1 SGHRS and CDR2 YFSETQ. This CDR3 reads CASSLSGEANEQFF. CDR3 sequence (DNA): TGCGCCAGCAGCCTTAGCGGGGAAGCGAATGAGCAGTTCTTC.

The V gene is TRBV5-1, the J gene TRBJ1-1; TRBD1 is a possible D gene (6 bases). The V gene's germline CDR1 is SGHRS and CDR2 YFSETQ. The CDR3 has 13 residues. Trimming shortened V by 3 bases and J by 4 bases, and 10 bases separated the two germline ends. CDR3: CASSWQGTTEAFF. The CDR3 region has the DNA TGCGCCAGCAGCTGGCAGGGGACCACTGAAGCTTTCTTT.

This rearrangement joins TRBV18 to TRBJ2-3; 7 bases are a match to TRBD2. This CDR3 comprises 18 residues. The germline CDR1 and CDR2 sequences are KGHSH and LQKENI. V was clipped by 2 bases and J by 4 bases; unmatched bases: 15. The CDR3 region is CASSPFPPSSGKADTQYF. The CDR3 DNA sequence: TGTGCCAGCTCACCATTTCCCCCCTCCAGCGGGAAAGCAGATACGCAGTATTTT.

This chain joins TRBV29-1 and TRBJ2-1; a possible D gene is TRBD2 (6 bases). The germline V gene has CDR1 SQVTM and CDR2 ANQGSEA. V was clipped by 7 bases and J by 7 bases, with 17 bases between them. CDR3 length: 13 amino acids. The CDR3 here is CSAESGGGNEQFF. CDR3 in DNA: TGCAGCGCGGAATCCGGGGGAGGTAATGAGCAGTTCTTC.